One and the same sample provided the 31 T cell receptor beta chains below, sequenced in a study of blood T cells in healthy people across ages. A J-beta primer mix and a sample-barcoded 5' primer were used in a second PCR of about 7 to 12 cycles. TCRdb redid the calling of the 5' RACE reads with MiXCR, one entry per CDR3 protein. The sample lists around 780,000 distinct CDR3 sequences; approximately 24% were seen once. The data were also submitted as part of a second study, on T cells of mothers and their children.

The specimen was blood. These TCRs come from a boy aged 10-17 years in good health.

The chain combines TRBV7-2 with TRBJ1-1; 10 bases line up with TRBD1. The germline gives CDR1 SGHTA, CDR2 FQGNSA. V gave up 4 bases and J gave up 4 bases; unmatched junction bases: 6. The CDR3 is 15 residues long. Here the CDR3 DNA reads TGTGCCAGCAGCTCCTACCGGGACAGGGGCACTGAAGCTTTCTTT. It codes for CASSSYRDRGTEAFF. The full variable domain, rest sourced from reference TRBV7-2 and TRBJ1-1, is GAGVSQSPSNKVTEKGKDVELRCDPISGHTALYWYRQSLGQGLEFLIYFQGNSAPDKSGLPSDRFSAERTGGSVSTLTIQRTQQEDSAVYLCASSSYRDRGTEAFFGQGTRLTVV.

The chain is built from TRBV20-1 and TRBJ2-5; 7 nucleotides line up with TRBD1. Per germline, CDR1 DFQATT and CDR2 SNEGSKA (reference sequence). J was trimmed by 11 bases and V by 1 base; bases with no gene match: 25. The CDR3 loop spans 18 amino acids. The DNA for the CDR3 is TGCAGTGCTAGAGCTCTCTTGAGGACAGACAGGGATGTGAGGGAGCAGTACTTC. Protein sequence: CSARALLRTDRDVREQYF.

The J gene is TRBJ2-7, the V gene TRBV15; 7 bases agree with TRBD2. This CDR3 region has 13 residues. The V gene's germline CDR1 is LNHNV and CDR2 YYDKDF (reference sequence). V was pared by 5 bases and J by 6 bases, with 7 bases of the junction left unmatched. The CDR3 is CATSGGLEREQYF. The DNA for the CDR3 is TGTGCCACCAGCGGAGGACTAGAGCGCGAGCAGTACTTC.

The genes are TRBV30 and TRBJ1-1; D remains unclear. The CDR3 covers 13 residues. V dropped 2 bases and J dropped 0 bases, with 7 bases sitting between them. Germline-derived CDR1 and CDR2 are GTSNPN and SVGIG (reference sequence). The CDR3 reads CAWSPPLNTEAFF. In nucleotides, the CDR3 is TGTGCCTGGAGTCCCCCTTTGAACACTGAAGCTTTCTTT.

The J gene is TRBJ2-2, the V gene TRBV6-1, with 9 bases aligning to TRBD1. V shed 0 bases and J 6 bases; nucleotides not matched to a gene: 2. Germline-derived CDR1 and CDR2 are MNHNS and SASEGT. This CDR3 contains 15 residues. The CDR3 sequence: CASSEAGQGSGELFF. CDR3 DNA sequence: TGTGCCAGCAGTGAAGCGGGACAGGGATCCGGGGAGCTGTTTTTT.

Concerning this clonotype: The junction shows a germline mismatch at one end, possibly a read error. The chain combines TRBV7-9 with TRBJ2-2; D call uncertain. This CDR3 is built from 13 residues. The germline CDR1 and CDR2 sequences are SEHNR and FQNEAQ (reference sequence). The DNA of the CDR3 is TGTGCCAGCAGCATAGCTGGGGCCGGGGAGCTGTTTTTT. This codes for CASSIAGAGELFF.

This clonotype was seen repeatedly, ten times or more. V gene TRBV4-1 combines with J gene TRBJ2-2, with TRBD1 identical over 10 bases. Trimming took 7 bases from V and 0 from J; bases not matched to a gene: 8. This CDR3 is 17 amino acids long. Germline lookup yields CDR1 MGHRA and CDR2 YSYEKL. The CDR3 DNA reads TGCGCCAGCAAGCCGGGACAGGGGATTTCGAACACCGGGGAGCTGTTTTTT. Translating gives CASKPGQGISNTGELFF.

V usage is TRBV18 and J usage is TRBJ2-2, with TRBD1 identical over 7 bases. Germline assignment: CDR1 KGHSH and CDR2 LQKENI. V was pared by 3 bases and J by 2 bases, with 6 bases of the junction left unmatched. The CDR3 sequence is 16 residues long. The CDR3 spells CASSPVDRDNTGELFF. The DNA of the CDR3 is TGTGCCAGCTCACCTGTAGACAGGGACAACACCGGGGAGCTGTTTTTT.

The gene calls are TRBV30 and TRBJ2-1, with 10 bases that match TRBD1. The J call may be wrong; the DNA end is better matched by TRBJ2-7. CDR1 and CDR2 (germline): GTSNPN, SVGIG (reference sequence). The CDR3 contains 16 residues. The CDR3 loop reads CAWSSTPGQGSYEQYF. CDR3 in DNA: TGTGCCTGGAGCTCTACTCCGGGACAGGGGTCCTACGAGCAGTACTTC.

The chain has TRBV4-2 and TRBJ2-3; the D gene is possibly TRBD2 (5 bases). The V gene's germline CDR1 is LGHNA and CDR2 YNFKEQ. The CDR3 runs to 15 residues. Deletions cut 4 bases from V and 2 bases from J, with 13 bases between. CDR3 sequence: CASSPGGLPTDTQYF. As DNA, the CDR3 is TGTGCCAGCAGCCCCGGCGGGCTACCCACAGATACGCAGTATTTT.

The V gene is TRBV27, the J gene TRBJ2-1; TRBD1 aligns across 7 bases. CDR1 and CDR2 (germline): MNHEY, SMNVEV (reference sequence). This CDR3 spans 12 amino acids. Trimming removed 8 bases from V and 9 bases from J; junction bases left unmatched: 7. CDR3 coding DNA: TGTGCCAGCGGAAACTACAGGGGTGAGCAGTTCTTC. Amino acid sequence: CASGNYRGEQFF.

This clonotype was recorded once. The V and J genes are TRBV20-1 and TRBJ2-5; 8 bases are shared with TRBD2. Germline values: CDR1 DFQATT, CDR2 SNEGSKA (reference sequence). The CDR3 totals 13 residues. The trim removed 5 bases at V and 2 bases at J, leaving 4 bases unmatched. The CDR3 nucleotides read TGCAGTGCTTTTAGCGGGATACAAGAGACCCAGTACTTC. Residues: CSAFSGIQETQYF.

The CDR3 spells CATRGLWGKNIQYF. The CDR3 DNA sequence: TGTGCCACCAGAGGACTTTGGGGCAAAAACATTCAGTACTTC. The chain is built from TRBV15 and TRBJ2-4, with a tentative D call TRBD2 (5 bases). The V end lost 6 bases, the J end lost 3 bases, and 12 bases lay between the germline ends. The germline V gene has CDR1 LNHNV and CDR2 YYDKDF (reference sequence). CDR3 length: 14 residues.

This clonotype was found a few times. This sequence joins TRBV2 and TRBJ1-4; no reliable D call. Trimming took off 11 bases at V and 4 bases at J, with 14 bases between the two ends. Looked up from germline, CDR1 is SNHLY and CDR2 is FYNNEI. The CDR3 extends over 13 amino acids. CDR3 amino acids: CAARKRDNEKLFF. Here the CDR3 DNA reads TGTGCCGCCAGAAAAAGGGATAATGAAAAACTGTTTTTT.

This chain connects TRBV24-1 to TRBJ1-4; D is uncertain. The germline V and J ends were trimmed by 0 bases and 8 bases, with 6 bases remaining between them. The CDR3 is 13 amino acids. The germline V gene encodes CDR1 KGHDR and CDR2 SFDVKD. CDR3 loop: CATSDLAGEKLFF. The DNA for the CDR3 is TGTGCCACCAGTGATTTGGCGGGAGAAAAACTGTTTTTT.

The CDR3 reads CASSVRNSVNQPQHF. CDR3 sequence (DNA): TGTGCCAGCAGCGTCAGAAACAGTGTAAATCAGCCCCAGCATTTT. This chain links TRBV7-2 with TRBJ1-5; D ambiguous. This CDR3 contains 15 residues. Per germline, CDR1 SGHTA and CDR2 FQGNSA. Trimming removed 5 bases from V and 4 bases from J, with 15 bases in between.

This clonotype came up a few times. The gene calls are TRBV6-5 and TRBJ2-5, with no clear D. V lost 6 bases and J lost 11, with 22 bases in between. Germline assignment: CDR1 MNHEY and CDR2 SVGAGI. The CDR3 covers 14 residues. The CDR3 region has the DNA TGTGCCAGCAGCACATACTACCGGGCCACGTCGCAGTACTTC. It codes for CASSTYYRATSQYF.

The gene calls are TRBV6-2 or TRBV6-3 and TRBJ2-7; 8 bases match TRBD1. Germline V lookup: CDR1 MNHEY, CDR2 SVGEGT. This CDR3 has 16 amino acids. After removal of 2 bases from V and 2 bases from J, the junction contained 8 bases not matched to a gene. CDR3 sequence: CASSYPTGTGTYEQYF. The CDR3 nucleotides are TGTGCCAGCAGTTACCCTACCGGGACAGGAACCTACGAGCAGTACTTC.

The sample holds a few counts of this clonotype. The chain links TRBV11-2 to TRBJ1-2; D remains ambiguous. Trimming cost V 5 bases and J 5 bases, with 15 bases left between them. The germline V gene has CDR1 SGHAT and CDR2 FQNNGV. This CDR3 is built from 14 residues. The CDR3 DNA sequence: TGTGCCAGCAGCCCCGGTCGAGTTAAATATGGCTACACCTTC. Its protein is CASSPGRVKYGYTF.

This clonotype appeared a few times. This chain uses TRBV29-1 with TRBJ2-7; a weak D match, TRBD2 (6 bases). The J call may be incorrect, as the DNA end agrees better with TRBJ2-5. This CDR3 is built from 14 residues. Germline-derived CDR1 and CDR2 are SQVTM and ANQGSEA. The CDR3 DNA is TGCAGCGTTGTAGTCCCTAGCGACACAGAGACCCAGTACTTC. Residues: CSVVVPSDTETQYF.

This clonotype was recorded many times. The V and J genes are TRBV7-3 and TRBJ2-5; 7 bases align to TRBD1. Germline V gene data show CDR1 as SGHTA and CDR2 as FQGTGA. The CDR3 has 15 residues. With V trimmed by 5 bases and J by 1 base, 7 bases remained unmatched. Written as DNA, the CDR3 is TGTGCCAGCAGCGCGCAGACAGGGACCCAAGAGACCCAGTACTTC. Translating gives CASSAQTGTQETQYF.

This clonotype turned up a few times. The chain uses TRBV12-3 or TRBV12-4 and TRBJ2-2; perhaps TRBD2 as D (6 bases). The CDR3 length is 17 residues. Deletions cut 3 bases from V and 7 bases from J, with 21 bases between. The CDR3 loop is CASSLYTGVYLGGELFF. The CDR3 region has the DNA TGTGCCAGCAGTTTGTATACGGGGGTCTACCTAGGCGGGGAGCTGTTTTTT.

The chain employs TRBV7-7 and TRBJ2-2; 8 positions match TRBD2. The V gene end was trimmed by 3 bases and the J gene end by 0 bases; junction bases not matched to a gene: 9. The CDR3 totals 18 residues. Per germline, CDR1 SSHAT and CDR2 FNYEAQ (reference sequence). The CDR3 DNA reads TGTGCCAGCAGCTTGCGGGGGGCCACAGCAACGAACACCGGGGAGCTGTTTTTT. It translates to CASSLRGATATNTGELFF. The whole variable domain, filled in from reference TRBV7-7 and TRBJ2-2, reads GAGVSQSPRYKVTKRGQDVTLRCDPISSHATLYWYQQALGQGPEFLTYFNYEAQPDKSGLPSDRFSAERPEGSISTLTIQRTEQRDSAMYRCASSLRGATATNTGELFFGEGSRLTVL.

This clonotype turned up a few times. The chain has TRBV5-4 and TRBJ2-1; D remains ambiguous. The V gene lost 1 base and the J gene lost 3 bases, with 11 bases spanning the gap. CDR1 is SGHNT and CDR2 is YYREEE in the germline V gene (reference sequence). This CDR3 has 15 amino acids. DNA of the CDR3: TGTGCCAGCAGCTTGAGGTTTCAGAGCTACAATGAGCAGTTCTTC. This encodes CASSLRFQSYNEQFF.

V and J are TRBV4-2 and TRBJ2-1; TRBD2 agrees at 10 bases. J was trimmed by 3 bases and V by 5 bases; bases with no gene match: 7. The CDR3 covers 16 residues. From germline, CDR1 is LGHNA and CDR2 YNFKEQ. The CDR3: CASSLRSGGDYNEQFF. The CDR3, as DNA: TGTGCCAGCAGCTTGCGAAGCGGGGGGGACTACAATGAGCAGTTCTTC.

To note about this clonotype: An end of the junction differs from the germline gene, which may be a read error. The genes are TRBV12-3 or TRBV12-4 and TRBJ2-1, with D tentatively TRBD1 (6 bases). This CDR3 is 14 amino acids long. The CDR3 reads CASNLQGVNNEQFF. As DNA, the CDR3 is TGTGCCAGCAATTTACAGGGTGTAAACAATGAGCAGTTCTTC.

This chain connects TRBV18 to TRBJ2-3; the D is unclear. The CDR3 covers 17 residues. Germline V gives CDR1 KGHSH, CDR2 LQKENI. Between the trimmed V and J ends, which lost 3 bases and 0 bases, there was a span of 16 bases. The CDR3 here is CASSPGWSPSSTDTQYF. CDR3 DNA: TGTGCCAGCTCACCGGGCTGGTCTCCCTCTAGCACAGATACGCAGTATTTT.

The DNA of the CDR3 is TGCAGTGCTAGGGGGCGGGCAACCACTGAAGCTTTCTTT. Its protein product is CSARGRATTEAFF. The chain has TRBV20-1 and TRBJ1-1; tentative D call: TRBD1 (5 bases). Germline V gene lookup returns CDR1 DFQATT and CDR2 SNEGSKA (reference sequence). Trimming removed 3 bases at V and 4 bases at J, with 12 bases between. CDR3 length equals 13 residues.

In its sample, this clonotype was seen a few times. The chain carries TRBV29-1 and TRBJ1-2, with D hard to call. The V gene lost 6 bases and the J gene lost 4 bases, with 12 bases spanning the gap. This CDR3 contains 12 residues. Looked up from germline, CDR1 is SQVTM and CDR2 is ANQGSEA. In DNA form, the CDR3 reads TGCAGCGTCACTGAGGCCAGCTATGGCTACACCTTC. Protein: CSVTEASYGYTF.

This chain connects TRBV7-9 to TRBJ1-4; D is unresolved. The germline V gene encodes CDR1 SEHNR and CDR2 FQNEAQ (reference sequence). With 3 bases removed from V and 5 bases from J, the gap between germline ends came to 10 bases. The CDR3 totals 14 residues. The CDR3 sequence is CASSFPFPNEKLFF. The CDR3 nucleotides are TGTGCCAGCAGCTTTCCCTTCCCCAATGAAAAACTGTTTTTT. Combining the CDR3 with reference TRBV7-9 and TRBJ1-4 gives the whole variable domain DTGVSQNPRHKITKRGQNVTFRCDPISEHNRLYWYRQTLGQGPEFLTYFQNEAQLEKSRLLSDRFSAERPKGSFSTLEIQRTEQGDSAMYLCASSFPFPNEKLFFGSGTQLSVL.

The chain couples TRBV9 to TRBJ2-5; 9 bases agree with TRBD1. The J call is doubtful: the DNA matches TRBJ2-7 better. The CDR3 is 15 residues long. Germline CDR1 is SGDLS and CDR2 is YYNGEE. CDR3 coding DNA: TGTGCCAGCAGCGTAGGACAGGGGGGGCTCTACGAGCAGTACTTC. Encoded protein: CASSVGQGGLYEQYF.